The next 20 T cell receptor beta chains were all read from a single sample in a study of cytomegalovirus exposure and HLA in healthy donors. Only in-frame clones appear in the TCRdb table, and some are missing; sequencing was by immunoSEQ multiplex PCR. Seen here are approximately 150,000 clones, 75% to 95% observed once, and the top ten hold 3%. Material: PBMCs. These receptors were taken from a young woman in good health and CMV-seropositive.

The J gene is TRBJ2-1, the V gene TRBV7-2; TRBD1 is a possible D gene (6 bases). V was pared by 4 bases and J by 6 bases, with 25 bases between. This CDR3 is 18 amino acids long. Germline assignment: CDR1 SGHTA and CDR2 FQGNSA. This CDR3 reads CASSWITLGLARGNEQFF. The CDR3 DNA is TGTGCCAGCAGCTGGATCACCCTGGGGCTAGCCAGGGGCAATGAGCAGTTCTTC.

The chain combines TRBV7-2 with TRBJ2-7; weak D call: TRBD2 (5 bases). This CDR3 spans 15 amino acids. The ends were cut back, 1 base at V and 1 base at J, with 11 bases in the middle. Looked up from germline, CDR1 is SGHTA and CDR2 is FQGNSA. Here the CDR3 DNA reads TGTGCCAGCAGCTTAGATGCGGGCCTATCCTACGAGCAGTACTTC. Protein: CASSLDAGLSYEQYF.

This chain uses TRBV4-2 with TRBJ1-4, with a weak D call TRBD1 (6 bases). Germline CDR1 and CDR2: LGHNA and YNFKEQ. This CDR3 has 14 residues. V shed 4 bases and J shed 5 bases, with 11 bases lying between them. The CDR3 sequence: CASSLGDMNEKLFF. The CDR3 bases are TGTGCCAGCAGCCTTGGGGACATGAATGAAAAACTGTTTTTT.

Only a few counts were recorded for this clone. J is TRBJ2-3 and V is TRBV9; D is unresolved. Germline lookup yields CDR1 SGDLS and CDR2 YYNGEE. This CDR3 contains 12 residues. Between the trimmed V and J ends, which lost 4 bases and 8 bases, there was a span of 11 bases. CDR3 DNA sequence: TGTGCCAGCAGCACTACATTCGGTACGCAGTATTTT. Translated: CASSTTFGTQYF.

This rearrangement joins TRBV7-6 to TRBJ2-7; D is perhaps TRBD1 (5 bases). With 5 bases removed from V and 0 bases from J, the gap between germline ends came to 17 bases. The CDR3 has 16 amino acids. Germline assignment: CDR1 SGHVS and CDR2 FNYEAQ. CDR3 sequence reads: CASSPSRSGHSYEQYF. The CDR3 coding sequence is TGTGCCAGCAGCCCCAGTAGGTCAGGGCACTCCTACGAGCAGTACTTC. Variable domain in full (rest from reference TRBV7-6 and TRBJ2-7): GAGVSQSPRYKVTKRGQDVALRCDPISGHVSLYWYRQALGQGPEFLTYFNYEAQQDKSGLPNDRFSAERPEGSISTLTIQRTEQRDSAMYRCASSPSRSGHSYEQYFGPGTRLTVT.

The chain joins TRBV7-6 to TRBJ2-7, with D possibly TRBD2 on 6 matching bases. This CDR3 has 16 residues. Trimming removed 7 bases at V and 1 base at J, with 20 bases between. Germline lookup yields CDR1 SGHVS and CDR2 FNYEAQ. The CDR3 region is CASIGMGGGGSYEQYF. CDR3 DNA: TGTGCCAGCATCGGAATGGGGGGAGGTGGGTCCTACGAGCAGTACTTC.

This clone came up a few times. This rearrangement joins TRBV27 to TRBJ1-6; TRBD1 agrees at 8 bases. V trimming: 7 bases; J trimming: 11 bases; junction bases outside the gene matches: 10. The CDR3 has 14 amino acids. Germline values: CDR1 MNHEY, CDR2 SMNVEV (reference sequence). CDR3 DNA: TGTGCCAGCAAGGACAGGGAAAGGTTGGCACCCCTCCACTTT. Protein product: CASKDRERLAPLHF.

This chain connects TRBV5-1 to TRBJ2-2; 8 bases fit TRBD2. The V gene end was trimmed by 1 base and the J gene end by 7 bases; junction bases not matched to a gene: 12. The length of the CDR3 is 17 residues. Germline CDR1 SGHRS, CDR2 YFSETQ. As DNA, the CDR3 is TGCGCCAGCAGCTTGTACACAGCGGGAGAAGGAGGCGGGGAGCTGTTTTTT. This codes for CASSLYTAGEGGGELFF.

This clone has a single count. The rearrangement uses TRBV30 and TRBJ1-1; 7 bases map to TRBD1. The CDR3 length is 17 residues. The germline gives CDR1 GTSNPN, CDR2 SVGIG (reference sequence). V shed 4 bases, J shed 1 base, and the junction held 15 bases outside the gene matches. The CDR3 sequence is CAWTILQGHKRNTEAFF. CDR3 nucleotides: TGTGCCTGGACGATTTTACAGGGGCACAAAAGGAACACTGAAGCTTTCTTT.

This clone was recorded a few times. V is TRBV21-1 and J is TRBJ2-7; the table assigns TRBD2, which was not confirmed against the DNA. TRBV21-1 is an annotated pseudogene. This CDR3 has 13 residues. The CDR3 spells CASTSRGSYEQYF. CDR3 DNA sequence: TGTGCCAGCACTTCCCGGGGATCCTACGAGCAGTACTTC.

The chain employs TRBV11-2 and TRBJ2-1; 13 positions agree with TRBD2. With 5 bases clipped from V and 1 base from J, the junction kept 8 bases outside the gene matches. Germline V lookup: CDR1 SGHAT, CDR2 FQNNGV. The CDR3 is 18 residues long. CDR3 sequence reads: CASSPGLAGRRSYNEQFF. CDR3 coding DNA: TGTGCCAGCAGCCCGGGACTAGCGGGGCGTAGATCCTACAATGAGCAGTTCTTC.

This chain links TRBV19 with TRBJ2-7, with 12 bases that match TRBD2. Trimming at V came to 3 bases and at J to 5 bases, leaving 8 bases not matched to a gene. The germline gives CDR1 LNHDA, CDR2 SQIVND (reference sequence). The CDR3 length is 16 residues. This CDR3 is CASSILAGGRTHEQYF. The DNA for the CDR3 is TGTGCCAGTAGTATTCTAGCGGGAGGGAGGACACACGAGCAGTACTTC.

The rearrangement uses TRBV28 and TRBJ2-2; 7 bases agree with TRBD2. The J segment lost 7 bases and the V segment lost 7 bases, leaving 9 bases of the junction unmatched. The CDR3 extends over 14 amino acids. CDR1 is MDHEN, CDR2 SYDVKM, per germline. CDR3 region: CASTPRGVGGELFF. The DNA of the CDR3 is TGTGCCAGCACCCCTCGGGGGGTGGGCGGGGAGCTGTTTTTT.

The chain has TRBV5-1 and TRBJ2-1, with 8 bases aligning to TRBD1. Losses at the gene ends were 0 bases for V and 6 bases for J; bases not matched to a gene: 8. The germline gives CDR1 SGHRS, CDR2 YFSETQ. The CDR3 length is 16 residues. In nucleotides, the CDR3 is TGCGCCAGCAGCTTGGAAAGGGACAGGCGTTTCAATGAGCAGTTCTTC. It translates to CASSLERDRRFNEQFF. Full variable domain (outside the CDR3, taken from reference TRBV5-1 and TRBJ2-1): KAGVTQTPRYLIKTRGQQVTLSCSPISGHRSVSWYQQTPGQGLQFLFEYFSETQRNKGNFPGRFSGRQFSNSRSEMNVSTLELGDSALYLCASSLERDRRFNEQFFGPGTRLTVL.

The rearrangement links TRBV18 to TRBJ2-5, with 9 bases fitting TRBD1. The CDR3 runs to 15 residues. Germline CDR1 KGHSH, CDR2 LQKENI. V dropped 0 bases and J dropped 5; count of bases not matched to a gene: 4. CDR3 bases: TGTGCCAGCTCACCACCACAGGGGGCGTTTGAGACCCAGTACTTC. Encoded protein: CASSPPQGAFETQYF.

The rearrangement links TRBV11-1 to TRBJ1-2, with D unclear. The CDR3 is made up of 15 amino acids. Germline CDR1 and CDR2: SGHAT and FQDESV (reference sequence). The V end was cut by 3 bases, the J end by 6 bases, with 17 bases between. The CDR3 DNA sequence: TGTGCCAGCAGCTTGTTGGCCGGGGTACAGAATGGCTACACCTTC. Protein product: CASSLLAGVQNGYTF. The entire variable domain, with the rest obtained from reference TRBV11-1 and TRBJ1-2, is as follows: EAEVAQSPRYKITEKSQAVAFWCDPISGHATLYWYRQILGQGPELLVQFQDESVVDDSQLPKDRFSAERLKGVDSTLKIQPAELGDSAMYLCASSLLAGVQNGYTFGSGTRLTVV.

J is TRBJ1-5 and V is TRBV7-2; TRBD1 might be the D (5 bases). Germline lookup yields CDR1 SGHTA and CDR2 FQGNSA. Trimming took off 5 bases at V and 2 bases at J, with 16 bases between the two ends. The CDR3 covers 16 residues. The CDR3 DNA sequence: TGTGCCAGCAGCCCCCGAGCAGGGCTTCGCAATCAGCCCCAGCATTTT. Its translation is CASSPRAGLRNQPQHF.

The gene calls are TRBV4-1 and TRBJ1-6; no clear D gene. V lost 0 bases and J lost 3, with 12 bases in between. The CDR3 totals 17 residues. Germline CDR1 reads MGHRA; CDR2 reads YSYEKL. The CDR3 DNA reads as TGCGCCAGCAGCCAAGATCTTTCAGGATACTATAATTCACCCCTCCACTTT. Translation: CASSQDLSGYYNSPLHF.

The chain is built from TRBV6-6 and TRBJ1-2, with 7 bases fitting TRBD1. The CDR3 loop spans 16 amino acids. Unmatched junction bases numbered 13, after V lost 4 bases and J lost 5 bases. From germline, CDR1 is MNHNY and CDR2 SVGAGI (reference sequence). The CDR3 spells CASSSRGPRQGYGYTF. The CDR3 bases are TGTGCCAGCAGTTCTCGGGGCCCTAGACAGGGTTATGGCTACACCTTC.

The genes are TRBV5-4 and TRBJ2-5, with TRBD2 matching over 7 bases. The CDR3 loop spans 15 amino acids. V gave up 0 bases and J gave up 5 bases; unmatched junction bases: 7. Germline CDR1 is SGHNT and CDR2 is YYREEE (reference sequence). The chain's CDR3 is CASSLGAGEGETQYF. The CDR3 nucleotides read TGTGCCAGCAGCTTGGGGGCGGGAGAGGGGGAGACCCAGTACTTC.